These 26 T cell receptor beta chains came from one sample sequenced in a study of regulatory and conventional T cells in RAG deficiency. The sorted conventional CD4+ T cells were CD25-low and CD127-high, with genomic DNA sequenced. Clones were read by immunoSEQ multiplex PCR, and TCRdb kept only the in-frame ones, dropping some. The repertoire has more than 35,000 clones, over 80% of them found once; the top ten carry 0.51%. These same records also appear under a second study, on regulatory T cells. From that study: The PCR used 52 TRBV and 13 TRBJ primers.

The sample taken for sequencing was CD4+ effector T cells sorted from blood. These receptor sequences come from a human donor in good health.

J is TRBJ1-3 and V is TRBV6-5, with 7 bases aligning to TRBD1. V lost 4 bases and J lost 0; bases outside the gene matches: 6. The CDR3 is made up of 16 amino acids. Germline CDR1 MNHEY, CDR2 SVGAGI. CDR3 coding DNA: TGTGCCAGCAGTTCTCCCCGGGACAGCTCTGGAAACACCATATATTTT. It codes for CASSSPRDSSGNTIYF.

The CDR3 DNA follows: TGTGCCAGCAGTTTTGGTCTAGCGGGAGGCGGTACGCAGTATTTT. Its translation is CASSFGLAGGGTQYF. The rearrangement uses TRBV28 and TRBJ2-3; 11 bases map to TRBD2. The germline gives CDR1 MDHEN, CDR2 SYDVKM. This CDR3 comprises 15 residues. V lost 3 bases and J lost 8; bases outside the gene matches: 7.

This CDR3 reads CASSVETPTGSYNEQFF. DNA of the CDR3: TGTGCCAGCAGCGTAGAGACTCCGACGGGCTCCTACAATGAGCAGTTCTTC. The chain carries TRBV9 and TRBJ2-1; D gene ambiguous. The V gene's germline CDR1 is SGDLS and CDR2 YYNGEE. This CDR3 comprises 17 residues. Trimming removed 0 bases at V and 0 bases at J, with 13 bases between.

J is TRBJ2-2 and V is TRBV6-6, with 10 bases that match TRBD1. This CDR3 is built from 15 residues. CDR1 and CDR2 (germline): MNHNY, SVGAGI (reference sequence). The CDR3 protein is CASLGDRGEAGELFF. The CDR3 DNA follows: TGTGCTTCTCTAGGGGACAGGGGCGAGGCGGGGGAGCTGTTTTTT.

For the CDR3, the DNA is TGTGCCAGCGAAGATAGGGTTAACTATGGCTACACCTTC. It encodes CASEDRVNYGYTF. The chain recombines TRBV5-5 with TRBJ1-2; D not resolved. The CDR3 is 13 residues long. Germline V gene sequence: CDR1 SGHKS, CDR2 YYEKEE (reference sequence). With 7 bases removed from V and 1 base from J, the gap between germline ends came to 11 bases.

This rearrangement joins TRBV5-6 to TRBJ2-3; D is unclear. Germline V lookup: CDR1 SGHDT, CDR2 YYEEEE. This CDR3 has 12 residues. V lost 1 base to trimming and J lost 4 bases, with 4 bases between them. The CDR3 coding sequence is TGTGCCAGCAGCTTGACGGCAGATACGCAGTATTTT. Translating gives CASSLTADTQYF.

This sequence joins TRBV5-1 and TRBJ1-2, with D possibly matching TRBD1 (5 bases). The CDR3 contains 13 residues. Looked up from germline, CDR1 is SGHRS and CDR2 is YFSETQ. With 2 bases removed from V and 7 bases from J, the gap between germline ends came to 12 bases. The CDR3 here is CASSLTVGVGYTF. CDR3 DNA: TGCGCCAGCAGCTTAACGGTAGGGGTTGGCTACACCTTC.

This chain links TRBV6-5 with TRBJ1-1; tentatively, D is TRBD1 (5 bases). This CDR3 has 13 residues. The V gene lost 2 bases and the J gene lost 5 bases, with 9 bases spanning the gap. Germline loops: CDR1 MNHEY, CDR2 SVGAGI. In DNA, the CDR3 is TGTGCCAGCAGTTACACGGGGGGTACTGAAGCTTTCTTT. Translation: CASSYTGGTEAFF.

The rearrangement links TRBV15 to TRBJ2-5; the D is unclear. The CDR3 is made up of 15 amino acids. The germline gives CDR1 LNHNV, CDR2 YYDKDF (reference sequence). Trimming cost V 0 bases and J 2 bases, with 10 bases left between them. The CDR3 nucleotides are TGTGCCACCAGCAGAGACAGGCTTTTTCAAGAGACCCAGTACTTC. Protein: CATSRDRLFQETQYF.

J is TRBJ2-5 and V is TRBV27, with D possibly called TRBD1 or TRBD2 (5 bases each). This CDR3 comprises 13 residues. V was trimmed by 2 bases and J by 4 bases, leaving 8 bases between them. Germline-derived CDR1 and CDR2 are MNHEY and SMNVEV (reference sequence). The CDR3 is CASSLEGRETQYF. Here the CDR3 DNA reads TGTGCCAGCAGTTTAGAGGGGAGAGAGACCCAGTACTTC.

The chain recombines TRBV5-1 with TRBJ2-2; D is uncertain. Germline V lookup: CDR1 SGHRS, CDR2 YFSETQ. The CDR3 sequence is 12 residues long. The ends were cut back, 5 bases at V and 0 bases at J, with 2 bases in the middle. The CDR3 is CASRSNTGELFF. The DNA of the CDR3 is TGCGCCAGCAGATCGAACACCGGGGAGCTGTTTTTT. Looking up the rest from reference TRBV5-1 and TRBJ2-2 gives the full variable domain: KAGVTQTPRYLIKTRGQQVTLSCSPISGHRSVSWYQQTPGQGLQFLFEYFSETQRNKGNFPGRFSGRQFSNSRSEMNVSTLELGDSALYLCASRSNTGELFFGEGSRLTVL.

The V and J genes are TRBV5-5 and TRBJ1-2; a possible D gene is TRBD1 (5 bases). Germline CDR1 and CDR2: SGHKS and YYEKEE (reference sequence). Trimming left V 2 bases short and J 4 bases short, with 9 bases between. The CDR3 totals 13 residues. CDR3 sequence reads: CASSFDSIYGYTF. The CDR3 DNA reads TGTGCCAGCAGCTTCGACAGCATCTATGGCTACACCTTC.

This chain joins TRBV6-1 and TRBJ1-2; D remains ambiguous. Germline assignment: CDR1 MNHNS and CDR2 SASEGT. The CDR3 runs to 13 residues. Trimming took 9 bases from V and 6 from J, leaving 17 bases between them. CDR3 in amino acids: CASASSSGNGYTF. The CDR3 DNA reads TGTGCCAGTGCCTCGTCGTCGGGGAATGGCTACACCTTC.

The V call is TRBV6-5, the J call TRBJ2-5; D is unresolved. The germline gives CDR1 MNHEY, CDR2 SVGAGI. Trimming stripped 2 bases from V and 5 bases from J, with 3 bases between. This CDR3 is built from 11 residues. The CDR3 region has the DNA TGTGCCAGCAGTTACGGGGAGACCCAGTACTTC. Protein: CASSYGETQYF.

The V and J genes are TRBV19 and TRBJ1-5; the D gene is possibly TRBD1 (6 bases). Germline loops: CDR1 LNHDA, CDR2 SQIVND (reference sequence). The CDR3 sequence is 13 residues long. V lost 3 bases and J lost 7, with 10 bases in between. The CDR3 DNA is TGTGCCAGTAGTATGCGGGGGGCCCAGCCCCAGCATTTT. It is translated as CASSMRGAQPQHF. The complete variable domain, with remaining parts taken from reference TRBV19 and TRBJ1-5, reads DGGITQSPKYLFRKEGQNVTLSCEQNLNHDAMYWYRQDPGQGLRLIYYSQIVNDFQKGDIAEGYSVSREKKESFPLTVTSAQKNPTAFYLCASSMRGAQPQHFGDGTRLSIL.

The V call is TRBV10-3, the J call TRBJ1-2; D is unclear. Germline V gene lookup returns CDR1 ENHRY and CDR2 SYGVKD. Trimming pared 0 bases from V and 5 bases from J, leaving 16 bases between. The CDR3 runs 16 residues. This CDR3 reads CAISESPEGGAYGYTF. DNA of the CDR3: TGTGCCATCAGTGAGTCGCCGGAGGGAGGCGCGTATGGCTACACCTTC.

In DNA form, the CDR3 reads TGTGCCAGTCCCCCCCGGGTCCCCTCAAGCGGGGATACGCAGTATTTT. This sequence encodes CASPPRVPSSGDTQYF. The chain recombines TRBV28 with TRBJ2-3, with D perhaps matching TRBD2 (6 bases). V was pared by 9 bases and J by 6 bases, with 25 bases between. The CDR3 is 16 amino acids. Looked up from germline, CDR1 is MDHEN and CDR2 is SYDVKM.

The rearrangement uses TRBV5-1 and TRBJ1-1; no reliable D call. Per the germline V gene, CDR1 is SGHRS and CDR2 is YFSETQ. CDR3 length: 12 residues. Trimming removed 0 bases from V and 3 bases from J, with 3 bases in between. CDR3 residues: CASSLADTEAFF. DNA for the CDR3: TGCGCCAGCAGCTTGGCAGACACTGAAGCTTTCTTT.

The chain links TRBV5-1 to TRBJ2-3; D possibly uses TRBD1 or TRBD2 (5 bases each). The CDR3 is 14 residues long. V lost 3 bases, J lost 3 bases, and 11 bases lay in between. Germline V gene data show CDR1 as SGHRS and CDR2 as YFSETQ. CDR3 loop: CASSSSTGTDTQYF. The CDR3, as DNA: TGCGCCAGCAGCTCTAGCACAGGTACAGATACGCAGTATTTT.

This chain uses TRBV5-4 with TRBJ2-1; TRBD2 matches at 12 bases. The germline V gene has CDR1 SGHNT and CDR2 YYREEE (reference sequence). The CDR3 is 15 residues long. With 4 bases clipped from V and 7 bases from J, the junction kept 6 bases outside the gene matches. The CDR3 coding sequence is TGTGCCAGCAGCGTGACTAGCGGGAGAGGGAATGAGCAGTTCTTC. It encodes CASSVTSGRGNEQFF.

The V gene is TRBV2, the J gene TRBJ2-7, with D unresolved. The CDR3 length is 14 residues. Between the trimmed V and J ends, which lost 1 base and 2 bases, there was a span of 9 bases. The V gene's germline CDR1 is SNHLY and CDR2 FYNNEI. The CDR3 spells CASSEVQRTYEQYF. The CDR3, as DNA: TGTGCCAGCAGTGAAGTGCAGCGCACCTACGAGCAGTACTTC.

The chain joins TRBV4-1 to TRBJ1-6; no clear D gene. CDR3 size: 14 residues. With 5 bases removed from V and 7 bases from J, the gap between germline ends came to 12 bases. Germline V lookup: CDR1 MGHRA, CDR2 YSYEKL. CDR3 in amino acids: CASSSWEDNSPLHF. CDR3 DNA: TGCGCCAGCAGCAGCTGGGAGGACAATTCACCCCTCCACTTT.

V and J are TRBV18 and TRBJ1-3; TRBD1 matches at 8 bases. There are 14 residues in the CDR3. Trimming at V came to 5 bases and at J to 2 bases, leaving 2 bases not matched to a gene. Germline CDR1 KGHSH, CDR2 LQKENI. CDR3 nucleotide sequence: TGTGCCAGCTCAACAGGGGGAACTGGAAACACCATATATTTT. This sequence encodes CASSTGGTGNTIYF.

The gene calls are TRBV14 and TRBJ1-5, with D unclear. CDR3 length: 13 amino acids. Trimming stripped 5 bases from V and 7 bases from J, with 12 bases between. Looked up from germline, CDR1 is SGHDN and CDR2 is FVKESK. The CDR3 nucleotides read TGTGCCAGCAGCGGAGGCTCAAAGCAGCCCCAGCATTTT. This codes for CASSGGSKQPQHF.

The genes are TRBV19 and TRBJ1-5; D remains ambiguous. The germline V gene has CDR1 LNHDA and CDR2 SQIVND (reference sequence). The CDR3 covers 14 residues. The V end lost 3 bases, the J end lost 0 bases, and 6 bases lay between the germline ends. CDR3 residues: CASSIQSSNQPQHF. The CDR3 coding sequence is TGTGCCAGTAGTATCCAGAGTAGCAATCAGCCCCAGCATTTT.

V and J are TRBV7-2 and TRBJ2-1; 7 nucleotides line up with TRBD1. CDR1 SGHTA and CDR2 FQGNSA come from the germline V gene. Losses at the gene ends were 2 bases for V and 9 bases for J; bases not matched to a gene: 4. The CDR3 is 13 amino acids. CDR3 sequence: CASSLPQGVEQFF. CDR3 DNA: TGTGCCAGCAGCTTACCCCAGGGGGTTGAGCAGTTCTTC.